This T cell receptor (beta chain) was sequenced for a study of vaccination and CD4 T cells after COVID-19. Across the whole study: Investigators stimulated cells with overlapping spike peptides drawn from SARS-CoV-2, HCoV-NL63, HCoV-OC43 and HCoV-229E.

In regard to this clonotype: The antigen is undetermined.

Sequencing of DNA taken from cultured CD4+ T cells relied on the Oncomine TCR Beta short-read assay. From cultured CD4+ T cells, genomic DNA was extracted. MiXCR, applied by TCRdb to the PCR reads, yields one record per CDR3 protein. The sample lists around 7,100 distinct CDR3 sequences, 35% occurring once. The trim removed 7 bases at V and 1 base at J, leaving 21 bases unmatched. This CDR3 region has 20 residues. From germline, CDR1 is MNHEY and CDR2 SVGEGT. The treatment is: approximately 11-day PBMC culture with coronavirus spike peptide pools or control peptides (ViraFEST assay). The unexposed donor provided CD4+ T cells, which were taken before the COVID-19 pandemic (2011-2018). Antigen-specific T cells were expanded with peptide pools by ViraFEST, and TCRs were then sequenced. Negative selection recovered the CD4+ T cells once they had spent around 11 days in culture. If enough cells were available, CD4+ T cells from unexposed donors were probed with SARS-CoV-2 S/N and four cold-coronavirus spikes.

Sequencing was done on a sample of CD4+ T cells from blood, cultured in vitro. This clonotype was sampled from a human donor in good health. The chain couples TRBV6-2 or TRBV6-3 to TRBJ2-3; 9 bases match TRBD2. This CDR3 reads CASTDTGIRGRAGGTDTQYF. CDR3 bases: TGTGCCAGCACCGACACGGGTATTCGCGGGAGGGCCGGTGGCACAGATACGCAGTATTTT.